Below are 12 T cell receptor beta chains sequenced from a single sample in a study of regulatory T cells in long-lasting Graves disease. Both iRepertoire HTBI primers and Arm-PCR of CDR3 regions were used to build the TCR beta libraries. TCRdb re-called the multiplex PCR reads with MiXCR, one entry per CDR3 protein. The table lists hundreds of thousands of distinct CDR3 sequences, approximately 16% of them singletons, with around 12% in the top ten. Time point noted: newly diagnosed GD, antithyroid drugs for less than 3 months. The authors made the TCR library using RNA they extracted from PBMCs. These data were also reused for a study on T cells in Graves' hyperthyroidism and ophthalmopathy.

This sample comprised peripheral blood mononuclear cells (PBMCs), obtained at new diagnosis, from a patient treated with antithyroid drugs. These receptors came from a man aged 18-30 years with Graves disease.

This clonotype was seen at least ten times. The rearrangement uses TRBV3-1 and TRBJ1-6; D uncertain. V shed 5 bases and J shed 10 bases, with 15 bases lying between them. Germline CDR1 and CDR2: LGHDT and YNNKEL (reference sequence). The length of the CDR3 is 14 residues. The CDR3 DNA reads as TGTGCCAGCAGCTTCTCAGAGGCTGGGTCACCCCTCCACTTT. This encodes CASSFSEAGSPLHF.

The table lists this clonotype with many counts. The chain is built from TRBV20-1 and TRBJ2-3; weak D call: TRBD1 (6 bases). The V gene lost 6 bases and the J gene lost 6 bases, with 19 bases spanning the gap. The CDR3 extends over 14 amino acids. Germline loops: CDR1 DFQATT, CDR2 SNEGSKA (reference sequence). The CDR3 DNA sequence: TGCAGTGCCACTCTTTGGCCTCAGGGGGATACGCAGTATTTT. Protein sequence: CSATLWPQGDTQYF.

This clonotype showed up many times. The rearrangement joins TRBV5-1 to TRBJ2-7; TRBD2 aligns across 8 bases. In germline, CDR1 is SGHRS, CDR2 YFSETQ. This CDR3 contains 15 residues. V dropped 4 bases and J dropped 6; count of bases not matched to a gene: 12. CDR3 nucleotide sequence: TGCGCCAGCAGCGAAACCGGGACTAGTGTCTCCGAGCAGTACTTC. Its protein is CASSETGTSVSEQYF.

On this clonotype itself: With a much larger clone just one base away, this may be a read error. The chain joins TRBV6-5 to TRBJ2-7, with D possibly being TRBD1 or TRBD2 (5 bases each). The germline V gene has CDR1 MNHEY and CDR2 SVGAGI. CDR3 length: 12 residues. CDR3 sequence reads: CASSYSGVEQCF. Here the CDR3 DNA reads TGTGCCAGCAGTTACTCGGGGGTAGAGCAGTGCTTC.

The rearrangement links TRBV19 to TRBJ2-7, with 7 bases fitting TRBD1. Losses at the gene ends were 9 bases for V and 3 bases for J; bases not matched to a gene: 14. Germline CDR1 and CDR2: LNHDA and SQIVND (reference sequence). This CDR3 has 15 residues. The CDR3 is CASRPKGASLYEQYF. In nucleotides, the CDR3 is TGTGCCAGCCGACCAAAGGGGGCTTCCCTCTACGAGCAGTACTTC.

This chain uses TRBV7-3 with TRBJ1-1; 12 nucleotides match TRBD1. The CDR3 sequence is 16 residues long. V was pared by 3 bases and J by 4 bases, with 6 bases of the junction left unmatched. The germline CDR1 and CDR2 sequences are SGHTA and FQGTGA. The CDR3 DNA reads TGTGCCAGCAGCTTCGGGGACAGGGGGCGGAGCACTGAAGCTTTCTTT. This gives the protein CASSFGDRGRSTEAFF.

Concerning this clonotype itself: Just one base apart from a much larger clone, this may be a read error. The V and J genes are TRBV6-5 and TRBJ1-1; D unclear. CDR1 MNHEY and CDR2 SVGAGI come from the germline V gene. There are 13 residues in the CDR3. The CDR3 nucleotides read TGTGCCAGCGGTTACTCGGAAAGGACTGAAGCTTTCTTT. Its protein is CASGYSERTEAFF.

The genes are TRBV18 and TRBJ2-2, with D maybe TRBD1 (5 bases). The CDR3 consists of 15 residues. Germline V CDR1 and CDR2: KGHSH, LQKENI. V was pared by 4 bases and J by 1 base, with 10 bases between. The CDR3 DNA reads TGTGCCAGCTCACAGGGGATTCTGAACACCGGGGAGCTGTTTTTT. This encodes CASSQGILNTGELFF.

The rearrangement uses TRBV6-1 and TRBJ1-5, with D unresolved. Between the trimmed V and J ends, which lost 10 bases and 1 base, there was a span of 17 bases. The CDR3 contains 15 residues. CDR1 and CDR2 (germline): MNHNS, SASEGT. Here the CDR3 DNA reads TGTGCCACCAAACTCGGGGTTTCCAGCAATCAGCCCCAGCATTTT. Its protein is CATKLGVSSNQPQHF.

On this clonotype itself: The conserved phenylalanine or tryptophan is not found at the CDR3 terminus, so this likely reflects a read error. V and J are TRBV5-5 and TRBJ2-5; 9 bases align to TRBD2. CDR1 SGHKS and CDR2 YYEKEE come from the germline V gene (reference sequence). J gave up 1 base and V 3 bases, and 7 bases lay outside the gene matches. The CDR3 totals 16 residues. CDR3 DNA: TGTGCCAGCAGCTCCCTACTAGCGGGCCCCCAAGAGACCCAGTACTGC. Its translation: CASSSLLAGPQETQYC.

The sample holds many counts of this clonotype. J is TRBJ2-1 and V is TRBV11-3; D tentatively reads TRBD1 or TRBD2 (5 bases each). The length of the CDR3 is 13 residues. With 5 bases removed from V and 5 bases from J, the gap between germline ends came to 10 bases. Germline loops: CDR1 SGHNT, CDR2 YENEEA. CDR3 in DNA: TGTGCCAGCAGCCTTGAGGGACACAATGAGCAGTTCTTC. Its protein is CASSLEGHNEQFF.

This clonotype was counted a few times. The chain uses TRBV30 and TRBJ1-1; a weak D match, TRBD1 (6 bases). The V end lost 5 bases, the J end lost 0 bases, and 7 bases lay between the germline ends. This CDR3 has 12 residues. The V gene's germline CDR1 is GTSNPN and CDR2 SVGIG (reference sequence). CDR3 in DNA: TGTGCCTGGGGACAGATGAACACTGAAGCTTTCTTT. Protein sequence: CAWGQMNTEAFF.